The 13 T cell receptor beta chains presented below share a single source sample, sequenced in a study of blood T cell repertoires in COVID-19. Clones were sequenced by immunoSEQ multiplex PCR, and TCRdb holds only the in-frame ones, with some missing. The sample shows about 210,000 clones, about 91% of them seen only once. The sequenced material came from peripheral blood. The receptors derive from a man younger than 35 with active or convalescent COVID-19.

This sequence joins TRBV7-9 and TRBJ1-2; 7 bases align to TRBD1. Germline values: CDR1 SEHNR, CDR2 FQNEAQ (reference sequence). The CDR3 runs 15 residues. V was clipped by 2 bases and J by 4 bases; unmatched bases: 7. The CDR3 sequence: CASSLIGDRVYGYTF. CDR3 bases: TGTGCCAGCAGCTTAATCGGGGACAGAGTCTATGGCTACACCTTC.

The rearrangement joins TRBV7-8 to TRBJ1-5; D call uncertain. Germline V CDR1 and CDR2: SGHVS, FQNEAQ. The V end lost 2 bases, the J end lost 7 bases, and 9 bases lay between the germline ends. The CDR3 loop spans 13 amino acids. This CDR3 reads CASSLPGFQPQHF. The CDR3, as DNA: TGTGCCAGCAGCTTACCCGGGTTCCAGCCCCAGCATTTT.

The CDR3 DNA reads TGCGCCAGCAGCTTGGTCGGACAGGGGGTAGACGAGCAGTTCTTC. Translated: CASSLVGQGVDEQFF. J is TRBJ2-1 and V is TRBV5-1; TRBD1 matches 10 bases. The CDR3 is 15 amino acids. The germline CDR1 and CDR2 sequences are SGHRS and YFSETQ. V dropped 0 bases and J dropped 10; count of bases not matched to a gene: 7.

The CDR3 DNA follows: TGTGCCAGCAGTTACTCGACTAGCGGGAGCTACGAGCAGTACTTC. This translates into CASSYSTSGSYEQYF. The V and J genes are TRBV6-5 and TRBJ2-7, with 12 bases lining up with TRBD2. The CDR3 consists of 15 residues. The V and J ends lost 0 bases and 3 bases, in that order; junction bases with no gene match: 0. Germline CDR1 MNHEY, CDR2 SVGAGI.

A single count supports this clone. The V gene is TRBV11-2, the J gene TRBJ1-1, with a possible D match to TRBD1 (6 bases). Germline-derived CDR1 and CDR2 are SGHAT and FQNNGV. The CDR3 totals 12 residues. Deletions cut 4 bases from V and 8 bases from J, with 11 bases between. The DNA for the CDR3 is TGTGCCAGCAGCTCGAACAGGGTAGAAGCTTTCTTT. This sequence encodes CASSSNRVEAFF.

The rearrangement joins TRBV27 to TRBJ1-5; TRBD1 matches at 8 bases. Germline CDR1 reads MNHEY; CDR2 reads SMNVEV (reference sequence). Germline trimming cut 5 bases from V and 5 bases from J; bases unmatched to any gene: 5. The CDR3 is 14 residues long. The CDR3 protein is CASSKAGGDQPQHF. DNA for the CDR3: TGTGCCAGCAGTAAGGCAGGGGGCGATCAGCCCCAGCATTTT.

DNA of the CDR3: TGTGCCTGGAGCCAAGGGGGTAAGAGGGAAAAACTGTTTTTT. Translated: CAWSQGGKREKLFF. The rearrangement links TRBV30 to TRBJ1-4, with D possibly matching TRBD1 (6 bases). Germline V lookup: CDR1 GTSNPN, CDR2 SVGIG (reference sequence). The CDR3 loop spans 14 amino acids. With 3 bases removed from V and 8 bases from J, the gap between germline ends came to 16 bases.

This clone occurred a few times. This rearrangement joins TRBV19 to TRBJ2-7; 8 bases are a match to TRBD2. CDR1 LNHDA and CDR2 SQIVND come from the germline V gene (reference sequence). This CDR3 region has 11 residues. V was pared by 6 bases and J by 6 bases, with 1 base of the junction left unmatched. In nucleotides, the CDR3 is TGTGCCAGTAGGGCGGGGGGCGAGCAGTACTTC. Protein product: CASRAGGEQYF.

This chain links TRBV7-8 with TRBJ1-2; tentative D call: TRBD1 (5 bases). Trimming took off 2 bases at V and 9 bases at J, with 13 bases between the two ends. The CDR3 totals 13 residues. Germline V gene lookup returns CDR1 SGHVS and CDR2 FQNEAQ. For the CDR3, the DNA is TGTGCCAGCAGCTTACGTCTGGACATTCGCTACACCTTC. Translated, it gives CASSLRLDIRYTF. The full variable domain, its missing parts supplied by reference TRBV7-8 and TRBJ1-2, is GAGVSQSPRYKVAKRGQDVALRCDPISGHVSLFWYQQALGQGPEFLTYFQNEAQLDKSGLPSDRFFAERPEGSVSTLKIQRTQQEDSAVYLCASSLRLDIRYTFGSGTRLTVV.

The genes are TRBV7-6 and TRBJ2-7; maybe TRBD2 (5 bases). Germline V gene data show CDR1 as SGHVS and CDR2 as FNYEAQ. The CDR3 length is 16 residues. V lost 5 bases and J lost 4, with 21 bases in between. Written as DNA, the CDR3 is TGTGCCAGCAGCGACCATGCTCGGACTGGGAAGTACGAGCAGTACTTC. It encodes CASSDHARTGKYEQYF.

V usage is TRBV27 and J usage is TRBJ1-5; no firm D call. The CDR3 runs 16 residues. CDR1 and CDR2 (germline): MNHEY, SMNVEV (reference sequence). The V end lost 5 bases, the J end lost 6 bases, and 20 bases lay between the germline ends. CDR3 bases: TGTGCCAGCAGTCCGGCAGGCCTCGCCCGGGGTCAGCCCCAGCATTTT. Translation: CASSPAGLARGQPQHF.

CDR3 sequence reads: CASSIARGDYGYTF. The DNA of the CDR3 is TGTGCCAGTAGTATAGCCAGGGGTGACTATGGCTACACCTTC. The rearrangement joins TRBV19 to TRBJ1-2; D is possibly TRBD1 (6 bases). In germline, CDR1 is LNHDA, CDR2 SQIVND (reference sequence). V lost 1 base and J 3 bases, leaving 9 bases between the germline ends. The CDR3 length is 14 residues. Variable domain in full (rest from reference TRBV19 and TRBJ1-2): DGGITQSPKYLFRKEGQNVTLSCEQNLNHDAMYWYRQDPGQGLRLIYYSQIVNDFQKGDIAEGYSVSREKKESFPLTVTSAQKNPTAFYLCASSIARGDYGYTFGSGTRLTVV.

With respect to this clone: Additional DNA sequences in this sample encode the identical CDR3. CDR3: CASSLGRDNSPLHF. The CDR3 nucleotides read TGCGCCAGCAGCTTGGGTCGGGATAATTCACCCCTCCACTTT. The gene calls are TRBV5-1 and TRBJ1-6; D is ambiguous. V lost 0 bases to trimming and J lost 5 bases, with 6 bases between them. This CDR3 contains 14 residues. Germline V lookup: CDR1 SGHRS, CDR2 YFSETQ.